The 13 T cell receptor beta chains below were found in one sample sequenced in a study of blood T cell repertoires in COVID-19. Measured with immunoSEQ multiplex PCR; TCRdb has only the in-frame clones, and not every one. Found here are roughly 100,000 clones, roughly 79% of them singletons; the top ten hold 7.5% to 10%. The material sequenced was peripheral blood. The receptors stem from a woman between 70 and 85 years old with acute or convalescent COVID-19.

Remarks on this clone: Other DNA variants within this sample encode the same CDR3. This rearrangement joins TRBV19 to TRBJ1-5; tentative D call: TRBD1 (6 bases). Looked up from germline, CDR1 is LNHDA and CDR2 is SQIVND (reference sequence). The CDR3 spans 14 residues. Trimming took off 4 bases at V and 2 bases at J, with 9 bases between the two ends. The CDR3: CASSTSGGNQPQHF. DNA for the CDR3: TGTGCCAGTAGTACTTCAGGGGGCAATCAGCCCCAGCATTTT.

The chain is built from TRBV15 and TRBJ2-2, with a weak D call TRBD2 (6 bases). Germline V gene sequence: CDR1 LNHNV, CDR2 YYDKDF (reference sequence). The V end was cut by 1 base, the J end by 3 bases, with 9 bases between. This CDR3 has 15 amino acids. In DNA, the CDR3 is TGTGCCACCAGCAGAGGGATAGCGGACACCGGGGAGCTGTTTTTT. Encoded protein: CATSRGIADTGELFF.

V usage is TRBV5-1 and J usage is TRBJ2-2, with D possibly TRBD2 on 7 matching bases. Per germline, CDR1 SGHRS and CDR2 YFSETQ. Trimming pared 10 bases from V and 2 bases from J, leaving 21 bases between. This CDR3 is built from 16 residues. The CDR3 bases are TGCGCCTCCTCTGAGGCGGGGGCGGCCAACACCGGGGAGCTGTTTTTT. Amino acids: CASSEAGAANTGELFF.

This chain uses TRBV5-1 with TRBJ2-2; no clear D. Between the trimmed V and J ends, which lost 3 bases and 4 bases, there was a span of 4 bases. The CDR3 spans 12 residues. Germline assignment: CDR1 SGHRS and CDR2 YFSETQ. CDR3 sequence: CASSWSTGELFF. CDR3 nucleotides: TGCGCCAGCAGCTGGAGCACCGGGGAGCTGTTTTTT. The variable domain in full, with the rest retrieved from reference TRBV5-1 and TRBJ2-2, is KAGVTQTPRYLIKTRGQQVTLSCSPISGHRSVSWYQQTPGQGLQFLFEYFSETQRNKGNFPGRFSGRQFSNSRSEMNVSTLELGDSALYLCASSWSTGELFFGEGSRLTVL.

This rearrangement joins TRBV19 to TRBJ1-5, with D perhaps TRBD1 (5 bases). Per germline, CDR1 LNHDA and CDR2 SQIVND (reference sequence). The CDR3 has 16 amino acids. Trimming pared 6 bases from V and 3 bases from J, leaving 18 bases between. As DNA, the CDR3 is TGTGCCAGTAGCCCCAAGGGGCAGGGCTCCAATCAGCCCCAGCATTTT. Protein: CASSPKGQGSNQPQHF.

A word on this clone: This sample also contains other DNA sequences that code for the same CDR3. V gene TRBV19 combines with J gene TRBJ1-1; D is possibly TRBD1 (6 bases). V was clipped by 5 bases and J by 5 bases, with 12 bases between them. The CDR3 is 13 amino acids. The germline V gene encodes CDR1 LNHDA and CDR2 SQIVND (reference sequence). CDR3 loop: CASSGQGGTEAFF. The CDR3 DNA follows: TGTGCCAGTAGTGGCCAAGGGGGAACTGAAGCTTTCTTT.

The CDR3: CASSLVLAEEETQYF. As DNA, the CDR3 is TGTGCCAGCAGCTTAGTACTAGCGGAGGAAGAGACCCAGTACTTC. The gene calls are TRBV7-9 and TRBJ2-5; 8 bases map to TRBD2. The V and J ends lost 1 base and 3 bases, in that order; junction bases with no gene match: 4. This CDR3 has 15 residues. Germline values: CDR1 SEHNR, CDR2 FQNEAQ (reference sequence).

In this sample, this clone turned up once. The genes are TRBV7-2 and TRBJ2-2; TRBD1 might be the D (6 bases). This CDR3 is built from 16 residues. Trimming pared 5 bases from V and 0 bases from J, leaving 13 bases between. The germline V gene has CDR1 SGHTA and CDR2 FQGNSA. CDR3 in amino acids: CASSQTGLANTGELFF. In DNA form, the CDR3 reads TGTGCCAGCAGCCAGACAGGACTCGCGAACACCGGGGAGCTGTTTTTT.

V gene TRBV29-1 combines with J gene TRBJ1-1; D is undetermined. CDR1 is SQVTM, CDR2 ANQGSEA, per germline. V was shortened by 4 bases and J by 1 base, with 7 bases between the two germline ends. CDR3 length equals 12 residues. CDR3 loop: CSVALRNTEAFF. CDR3 coding DNA: TGCAGCGTTGCCCTAAGGAACACTGAAGCTTTCTTT. Variable domain in full (rest from reference TRBV29-1 and TRBJ1-1): SAVISQKPSRDICQRGTSLTIQCQVDSQVTMMFWYRQQPGQSLTLIATANQGSEATYESGFVIDKFPISRPNLTFSTLTVSNMSPEDSSIYLCSVALRNTEAFFGQGTRLTVV.

The chain employs TRBV9 and TRBJ2-5; the match to TRBD2 covers 15 bases. V was pared by 3 bases and J by 1 base, with 4 bases of the junction left unmatched. The CDR3 runs to 17 residues. Germline lookup yields CDR1 SGDLS and CDR2 YYNGEE. Written as DNA, the CDR3 is TGTGCCAGCAGCGCCCAGGGACTAGCGGGGGGCCAAGAGACCCAGTACTTC. This codes for CASSAQGLAGGQETQYF.

V gene TRBV12-3 or TRBV12-4 combines with J gene TRBJ1-1; 7 bases line up with TRBD1. V shed 4 bases and J 11 bases; nucleotides not matched to a gene: 4. The CDR3 is made up of 11 amino acids. The CDR3 region is CASSSGTEAFF. CDR3 DNA: TGTGCCAGCAGTTCCGGGACAGAGGCTTTCTTT.

This chain links TRBV9 with TRBJ2-1, with 8 bases matching TRBD2. Germline V CDR1 and CDR2: SGDLS, YYNGEE. Unmatched junction bases numbered 7, after V lost 2 bases and J lost 6 bases. The CDR3 sequence is 15 residues long. The CDR3 reads CASSVAGGAGNEQFF. In nucleotides, the CDR3 is TGTGCCAGCAGCGTCGCGGGAGGAGCCGGCAATGAGCAGTTCTTC.

J is TRBJ1-4 and V is TRBV25-1; a weak D match, TRBD1 (5 bases). The CDR3 runs to 15 residues. The V and J ends lost 0 bases and 8 bases respectively, with 13 bases between them. Germline loops: CDR1 MGHDK, CDR2 SYGVNS. The CDR3 coding sequence is TGTGCCAGCAGTGAATATCAGTTGGGGGGGGAAAAACTGTTTTTT. This codes for CASSEYQLGGEKLFF.